A selection of T cell receptor beta chains follows, all from one sample in a study of cytomegalovirus exposure and HLA in healthy donors. Measured with immunoSEQ multiplex PCR; TCRdb has only the in-frame clones, and not every one. The sample comprises around 200,000 clones, 75% to 90% of which are singletons, and approximately 0.31% rests with the top ten. Material for sequencing was PBMCs. The receptors come from a woman aged 25 to 45 in good health and CMV-seronegative. Each CDR3 is given with its conserved first and last residue. A D gene is named only where the DNA matches it firmly. A clone size is listed for some rows: how often the clone was seen (once, few, many), or a class if it is expanded.

J gene | clone size | V gene | D gene | CDR3 protein | CDR3 DNA
TRBJ2-7 | - | TRBV6-1 | TRBD2 | CASSPLGEGGQYF | TGTGCCAGCAGCCCCCTGGGGGAGGGAGGGCAGTACTTC
TRBJ1-3 | - | TRBV13 | - | CASRIRGHSSGNTIYF | TGTGCCAGCAGGATCAGGGGCCATAGCTCTGGAAACACCATATATTTT
TRBJ2-3 | few | TRBV30 | TRBD2 | CAWSWGGSHTQYF | TGTGCCTGGAGTTGGGGGGGGTCACATACGCAGTATTTT
TRBJ1-1 | once | TRBV29-1 | - | CSVEDRWPYQNTEAFF | TGCAGCGTTGAAGATCGCTGGCCGTACCAGAACACTGAAGCTTTCTTT
TRBJ1-4 | - | TRBV19 | - | CASRGTQDNEKLFF | TGTGCCAGTAGAGGGACACAAGATAATGAAAAACTGTTTTTT
TRBJ2-5 | - | TRBV18 | TRBD2 | CASTGLAGFQETQYF | TGTGCCAGCACTGGACTAGCGGGCTTCCAAGAGACCCAGTACTTC
TRBJ2-1 | - | TRBV4-2 | TRBD2 | CASSLGLVYGEQFF | TGTGCCAGCAGCCTCGGACTAGTGTATGGTGAGCAGTTCTTC
TRBJ1-1 | - | TRBV6-1 | - | CASSESRTEAFF | TGTGCCAGCAGTGAGTCGAGGACTGAAGCTTTCTTT
TRBJ2-4 | - | TRBV27 | TRBD1 | CASSSPSGQGVNIQYF | TGTGCCAGCAGTTCCCCCTCCGGACAGGGGGTGAACATCCAGTACTTC
TRBJ1-1 | - | TRBV2 | - | CASSGGTRDTEAFF | TGTGCCAGCAGCGGGGGAACGAGGGACACTGAAGCTTTCTTT
TRBJ2-2 | once | TRBV5-1 | - | CASSLVAGRTGELFF | TGCGCCAGCAGCTTGGTGGCGGGGAGGACCGGGGAGCTGTTTTTT
TRBJ2-5 | - | TRBV5-6 | TRBD2 | CASSRYPAGGQETQYF | TGTGCCAGCAGCCGATACCCAGCGGGAGGACAAGAGACCCAGTACTTC
TRBJ2-5 | - | TRBV6-5 | - | CASSPAGPAGETQYF | TGTGCCAGCAGCCCAGCGGGCCCGGCCGGGGAGACCCAGTACTTC
TRBJ2-3 | - | TRBV7-8 | TRBD1 | CASSSTGETDTQYF | TGTGCCAGCAGTTCTACAGGGGAGACAGATACGCAGTATTTT
TRBJ2-2 | - | TRBV5-1 | TRBD1 | CASSRTGLYGTGELFF | TGCGCCAGCAGCCGGACAGGGCTTTATGGGACCGGGGAGCTGTTTTTT
TRBJ2-7 | - | TRBV7-6 | TRBD2 | CASSPSRAGDHEQYF | TGTGCCAGCAGCCCCAGTCGAGCGGGAGACCACGAGCAGTACTTC
TRBJ1-5 | - | TRBV28 | - | CASSFTQGRPQHF | TGTGCCAGCAGTTTTACACAGGGAAGGCCCCAGCATTTT
TRBJ1-1 | - | TRBV2 | - | CASSLQVFREAFF | TGTGCCAGCAGTCTACAGGTTTTTCGAGAAGCTTTCTTT
TRBJ2-1 | - | TRBV28 | TRBD2 | CASSRTSGYNEQFF | TGTGCCAGCAGTCGGACTAGCGGTTACAATGAGCAGTTCTTC
TRBJ2-2 | - | TRBV23-1 | - | CASSLPRGTPGELFF | TGCGCCAGCAGTCTCCCTCGGGGGACTCCTGGGGAGCTGTTTTTT
TRBJ2-5 | - | TRBV9 | TRBD1 | CASSVDRGYQETQYF | TGTGCCAGCAGCGTAGACAGGGGATACCAAGAGACCCAGTACTTC
TRBJ1-1 | - | TRBV18 | - | CASSPTDRLNTEAFF | TGTGCCAGCTCACCTACCGACAGATTGAACACTGAAGCTTTCTTT
TRBJ1-4 | once | TRBV5-1 | - | CASRVGGIQEKLFF | TGCGCCAGCAGGGTTGGAGGGATTCAAGAAAAACTGTTTTTT
TRBJ1-4 | - | TRBV5-4 | - | CASSPSGNGGKLFF | TGTGCCAGCAGCCCCTCGGGCAACGGAGGGAAACTGTTTTTT
TRBJ2-2 | - | TRBV5-5 | - | CASSLMRDPTGELFF | TGTGCCAGCAGCTTAATGCGGGACCCCACCGGGGAGCTGTTTTTT
TRBJ2-7 | - | TRBV9 | TRBD2 | CASSPLGGSYEQYF | TGTGCCAGCAGCCCCTTGGGGGGGTCCTACGAGCAGTACTTC
TRBJ1-2 | - | TRBV5-6 | TRBD1 | CASSPIGQGLTYGYTF | TGTGCCAGCAGCCCTATCGGACAGGGACTTACCTATGGCTACACCTTC
TRBJ2-3 | - | TRBV6-4 | TRBD2 | CASSPHRLAGGDTQYF | TGTGCCAGCAGTCCCCACCGACTAGCGGGGGGAGATACGCAGTATTTT
TRBJ2-1 | few | TRBV20-1 | - | CSARTITEQFF | TGCAGTGCTAGAACTATCACTGAGCAGTTCTTC
TRBJ2-1 | once | TRBV4-1 | TRBD2 | CASSQGLAGVLLNEQFF | TGCGCCAGCAGCCAGGGACTAGCGGGAGTTTTACTGAATGAGCAGTTCTTC
TRBJ1-1 | - | TRBV6-5 | - | CASSYSRQRRNTEAFF | TGTGCCAGCAGTTACTCGCGGCAGAGAAGGAACACTGAAGCTTTCTTT
TRBJ2-7 | - | TRBV18 | - | CASSPAAGEQYF | TGTGCCAGCTCACCCGCTGCGGGGGAGCAGTACTTC
TRBJ2-7 | - | TRBV4-1 | TRBD2 | CASSRAHSGSYEQYF | TGCGCCAGCTCTCGAGCGCATAGCGGGAGCTACGAGCAGTACTTC
TRBJ2-2 | - | TRBV4-1 | - | CASSRRVVAKNTGELFF | TGCGCCAGCAGCCGCCGGGTGGTGGCCAAGAACACCGGGGAGCTGTTTTTT
TRBJ2-7 | - | TRBV9 | - | CASSVGRTDLYEQYF | TGTGCCAGCAGCGTAGGCCGAACAGATCTATACGAGCAGTACTTC
TRBJ2-1 | - | TRBV9 | TRBD2 | CASSAPGTSSYNEQFF | TGTGCCAGCAGCGCCCCCGGGACTAGCTCCTACAATGAGCAGTTCTTC
TRBJ2-5 | - | TRBV15 | - | CATSRDGGARETQYF | TGTGCCACCAGCAGAGATGGCGGGGCACGAGAGACCCAGTACTTC
TRBJ2-7 | - | TRBV7-9 | TRBD1 | CASSPRDRPSYEQYF | TGTGCCAGCAGCCCCCGGGACAGGCCGTCCTACGAGCAGTACTTC
TRBJ1-2 | - | TRBV28 | - | CASSLTVAYGYTF | TGTGCCAGCAGCCTGACAGTGGCATATGGCTACACCTTC
TRBJ1-2 | - | TRBV5-1 | - | CASSSLGTLEDGYTF | TGCGCCAGCAGCTCCTTAGGGACTCTCGAGGATGGCTACACCTTC
TRBJ2-7 | - | TRBV5-1 | - | CASSPVGVGYEQYF | TGCGCCAGCAGCCCCGTCGGGGTTGGGTACGAGCAGTACTTC
TRBJ2-7 | - | TRBV9 | TRBD2 | CASSAGTSGSYEQYF | TGTGCCAGCAGCGCCGGGACTAGCGGGAGCTACGAGCAGTACTTC
TRBJ1-5 | once | TRBV10-2 | - | CASLLGVGQPQHF | TGCGCCAGCCTTCTAGGGGTCGGTCAGCCCCAGCATTTT
TRBJ2-3 | - | TRBV7-3 | TRBD2 | CASSLAGGTDTQYF | TGTGCCAGCAGCCTAGCGGGGGGCACAGATACGCAGTATTTT
TRBJ2-7 | once | TRBV6-1 | TRBD2 | CASTAWGLAAAWYF | TGTGCCAGCACCGCTTGGGGACTAGCGGCTGCTTGGTACTTC
TRBJ2-3 | few | TRBV29-1 | TRBD2 | CSVRGLGTQYF | TGCAGCGTAAGGGGACTAGGTACGCAGTATTTT
TRBJ2-7 | - | TRBV9 | TRBD2 | CASSEGLAATYEQYF | TGTGCCAGCAGCGAAGGACTAGCGGCTACCTACGAGCAGTACTTC
TRBJ1-3 | - | TRBV5-1 | - | CASSPGQNGNTIYF | TGCGCCAGCAGCCCTGGACAGAACGGAAACACCATATATTTT
TRBJ1-1 | - | TRBV6-6 | - | CASSPLLNTEAFF | TGTGCCAGCAGTCCACTACTGAACACTGAAGCTTTCTTT
TRBJ2-2 | - | TRBV15 | TRBD2 | CATSRQLAGVKELFF | TGTGCCACCAGCAGACAACTAGCGGGAGTAAAGGAGCTGTTTTTT
TRBJ2-1 | - | TRBV11-2 | TRBD2 | CASRSPGLAGTVSYNEQFF | TGTGCCAGCAGGAGTCCGGGACTAGCGGGGACGGTCTCCTACAATGAGCAGTTCTTC